This T cell receptor (beta chain) was documented in a study of T-cell memory formation after mild COVID-19. Background on the study: Largely donor-specific sequence clusters came from a couple of donors. Findings and limits, study-wide: Second-wave clones peaking on day 37 lacked confirmed SARS-CoV-2 specificity. Certain responding clones were present in pre-infection memory, suggesting participation of cross-reactive memory.

In this sample, this clonotype turned up a few times. Its antigen is undetermined. Germline V gene data show CDR1 as SGHRS and CDR2 as YFSETQ. With 4 bases clipped from V and 0 bases from J, the junction kept 6 bases outside the gene matches. There are 15 residues in the CDR3. Constant-segment primers and 5'RACE yielded cDNA libraries for TCR alpha and TCR beta, each carrying sample barcodes and UMIs. A single record per CDR3 protein comes from TCRdb applying MiXCR to the 5' RACE reads. Among around 340,000 distinct CDR3 sequences listed, under 25% were seen once. This chain uses TRBV5-1 with TRBJ1-1, with 7 bases identical to TRBD1. Sequenced material: PBMCs or a T cell subset sorted from them (not recorded which). The receptor was isolated from an adult woman who had mild COVID-19 (a few samples of this study predate the infection). Cell type and time point are not known. The CDR3: CASSELGTVNTEAFF. The DNA for the CDR3 is TGCGCCAGCAGCGAGTTAGGGACAGTGAACACTGAAGCTTTCTTT.